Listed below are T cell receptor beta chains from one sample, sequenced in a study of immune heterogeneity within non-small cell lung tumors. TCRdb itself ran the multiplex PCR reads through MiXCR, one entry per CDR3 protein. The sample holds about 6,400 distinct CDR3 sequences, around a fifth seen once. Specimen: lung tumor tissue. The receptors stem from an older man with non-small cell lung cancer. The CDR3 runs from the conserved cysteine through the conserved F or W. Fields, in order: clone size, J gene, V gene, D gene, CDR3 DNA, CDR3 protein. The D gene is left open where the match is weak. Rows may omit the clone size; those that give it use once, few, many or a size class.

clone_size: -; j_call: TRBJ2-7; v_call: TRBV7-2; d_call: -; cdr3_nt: TGTGCCAGCAGCCCCGGACCCTTGTCCTACGAGCAGTACTTC; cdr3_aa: CASSPGPLSYEQYF
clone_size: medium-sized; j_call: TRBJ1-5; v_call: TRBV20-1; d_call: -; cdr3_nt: TGCAGTGCTAGAGATCCCCTAAATAGCAATCAGCCCCAGCATTTT; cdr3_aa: CSARDPLNSNQPQHF
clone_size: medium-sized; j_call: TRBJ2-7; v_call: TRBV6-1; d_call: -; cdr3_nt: TGTGCCAGCAGTGAAGGCTGGCAGAGCTACGAGCAGTACTTC; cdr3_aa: CASSEGWQSYEQYF
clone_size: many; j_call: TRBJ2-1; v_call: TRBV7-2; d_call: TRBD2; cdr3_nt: TGTGCCAGCAGCCCTAGGGCTCCTCAGCGGGGGGTTTACAATGAGCAGTTCTTC; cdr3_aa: CASSPRAPQRGVYNEQFF
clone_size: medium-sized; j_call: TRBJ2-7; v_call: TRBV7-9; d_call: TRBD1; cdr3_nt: TGTGCCAGCAGCCGGACAGGGAGCTACGAGCAGTACTTC; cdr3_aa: CASSRTGSYEQYF
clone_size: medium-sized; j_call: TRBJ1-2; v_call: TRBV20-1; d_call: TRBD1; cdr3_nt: TGCAGTGCTAGAGACCGACAGGGGGTGAACTATGGCTACACCTTC; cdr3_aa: CSARDRQGVNYGYTF
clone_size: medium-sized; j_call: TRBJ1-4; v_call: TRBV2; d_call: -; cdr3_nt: TGTGCCAGCAGCAACTTGGGAAGGGAATCGGAAAAACTGTTTTTT; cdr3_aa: CASSNLGRESEKLFF
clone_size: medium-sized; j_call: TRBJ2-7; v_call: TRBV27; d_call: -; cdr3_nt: TGTGCCAGCAGACTATTTGGATCTAGCGCTGTTTACGAGCAGTACTTC; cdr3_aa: CASRLFGSSAVYEQYF
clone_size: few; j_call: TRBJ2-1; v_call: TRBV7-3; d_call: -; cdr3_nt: TGTGCCAGCAGCTCGGACGGGAATCTCTACAATGAGCAGTTCTTC; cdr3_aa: CASSSDGNLYNEQFF
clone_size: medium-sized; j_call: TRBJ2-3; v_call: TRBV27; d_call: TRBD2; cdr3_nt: TGTGCCAGCAGTCCAACTAGCGGGGTATTTGATACGCAGTATTTT; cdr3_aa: CASSPTSGVFDTQYF
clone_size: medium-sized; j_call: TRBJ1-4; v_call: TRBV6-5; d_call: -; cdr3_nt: TGTGCCAGCAGTTACTCTCCGTCCTCATGGGGGGGAGTTAGTGAAAAACTGTTTTTT; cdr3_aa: CASSYSPSSWGGVSEKLFF
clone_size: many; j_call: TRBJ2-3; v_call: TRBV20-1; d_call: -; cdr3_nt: TGCAGTGCTAGTCTTCGGACATACGGTACCCGTACGCAGTATTTT; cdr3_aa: CSASLRTYGTRTQYF
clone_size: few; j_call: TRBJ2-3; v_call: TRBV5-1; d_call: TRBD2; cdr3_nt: TGCGCCAGCAGCCCCGGACTAGCGCCCACAGATACGCAGTATTTT; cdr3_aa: CASSPGLAPTDTQYF
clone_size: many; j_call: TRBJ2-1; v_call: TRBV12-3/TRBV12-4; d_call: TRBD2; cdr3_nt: TGTGCCAGCAGTAAACTAGCGGATGAGCAGTTCTTC; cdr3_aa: CASSKLADEQFF
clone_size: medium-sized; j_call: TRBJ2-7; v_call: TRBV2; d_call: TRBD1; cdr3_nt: TGTGCCAGCGGGACAGGGGGTTCCTACGAGCAGTACTTC; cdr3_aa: CASGTGGSYEQYF
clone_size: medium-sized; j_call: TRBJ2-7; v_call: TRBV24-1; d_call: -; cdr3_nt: TGTGCCACCAGTGATCCGAGCTCCTACGAGCAGTACTTC; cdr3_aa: CATSDPSSYEQYF
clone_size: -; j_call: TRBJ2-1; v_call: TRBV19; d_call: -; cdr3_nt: TGTGCCAGTAGTATAGGATGGAGCTCCTACAATGAGCAGCTCTTC; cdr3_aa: CASSIGWSSYNEQLF
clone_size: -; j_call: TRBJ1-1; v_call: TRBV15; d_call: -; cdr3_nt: TGTGCCACCAGCAGAGATCAGGCCAGTGCCACTGAAGCTTTCTTT; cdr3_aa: CATSRDQASATEAFF
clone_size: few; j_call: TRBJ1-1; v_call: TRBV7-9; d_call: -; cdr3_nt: TGTGCCAGCAGCTTTGGGGGGCGCGCGGCTGAAGCTTTCTTT; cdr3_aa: CASSFGGRAAEAFF
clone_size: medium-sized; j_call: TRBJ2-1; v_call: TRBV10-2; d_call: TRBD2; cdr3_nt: TGCGCCAGCAGCCCCAGTGGTCGGGGAGGGAATGAGCAGTTCTTC; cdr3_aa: CASSPSGRGGNEQFF
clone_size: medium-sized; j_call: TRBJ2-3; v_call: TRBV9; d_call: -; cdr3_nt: TGTGCCAGCAGCGTAAGCGGCACAGATACGCAGTATTTT; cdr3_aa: CASSVSGTDTQYF
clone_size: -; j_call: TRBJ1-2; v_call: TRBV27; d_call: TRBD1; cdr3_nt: TGTGCCAGCAGTGACGCCCCCAGGGGGCTCGGTGGCTACACCTTC; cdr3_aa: CASSDAPRGLGGYTF
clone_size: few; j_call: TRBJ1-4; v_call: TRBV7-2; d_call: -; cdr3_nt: TGTGCCAGCAGCTTCCTCCGGGGTACTAATGAAAAACTGTTTTTT; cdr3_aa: CASSFLRGTNEKLFF
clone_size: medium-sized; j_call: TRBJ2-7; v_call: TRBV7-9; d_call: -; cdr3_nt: TGTGCCAGCAGCTTAGCTCCCCACGAGCAGTACTTC; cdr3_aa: CASSLAPHEQYF
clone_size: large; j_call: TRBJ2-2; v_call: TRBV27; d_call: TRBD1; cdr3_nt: TGTGCCAGCAGTCCCTCAGCACAGGGGGCATATGACGGGGAGCTGTTTTTT; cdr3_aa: CASSPSAQGAYDGELFF
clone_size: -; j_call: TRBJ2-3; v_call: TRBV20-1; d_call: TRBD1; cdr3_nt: TGCAGTGCTTTAACTGGACAGGGGGCAGATACGCAGTATTTT; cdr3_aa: CSALTGQGADTQYF
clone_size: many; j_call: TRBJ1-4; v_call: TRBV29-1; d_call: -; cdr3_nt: TGCAGCGTTGAAGCCGACGGCGCTAATGAAAAACTGTTTTTT; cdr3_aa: CSVEADGANEKLFF
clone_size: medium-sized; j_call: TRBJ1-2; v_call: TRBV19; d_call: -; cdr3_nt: TGTGCCAGTACCCTAAGGGTCTACAGGGAGGGCTATGGCTACACCTTC; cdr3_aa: CASTLRVYREGYGYTF
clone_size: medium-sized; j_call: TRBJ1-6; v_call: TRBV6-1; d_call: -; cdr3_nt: TGTGCCAGCAGTGAAAGAACAGAGAATTCACCCCTCCACTTT; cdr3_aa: CASSERTENSPLHF
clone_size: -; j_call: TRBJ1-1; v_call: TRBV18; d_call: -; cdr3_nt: TGTGCCAGCTCACCCTCCGAAGCTAACGAAGCTTTCTTT; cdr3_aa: CASSPSEANEAFF
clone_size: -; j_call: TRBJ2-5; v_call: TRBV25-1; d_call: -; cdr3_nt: TGTGCCAGCAGGAAGACAGGTATAGAGACCCAGTACTTC; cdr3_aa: CASRKTGIETQYF
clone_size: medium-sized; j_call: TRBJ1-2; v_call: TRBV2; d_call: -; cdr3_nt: TGTGCCAGCAGTGAGGTCGTGGACAACTATGGCTACACCTTC; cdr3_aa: CASSEVVDNYGYTF
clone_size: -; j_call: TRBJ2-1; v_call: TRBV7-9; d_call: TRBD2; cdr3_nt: TGTGCCAGCTGGGGTGAGACGGGGGGGCCCAATGAGCAGTTCTTC; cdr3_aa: CASWGETGGPNEQFF
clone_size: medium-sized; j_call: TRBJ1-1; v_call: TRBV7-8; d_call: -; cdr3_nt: TGTGCCAGCAGCCACTCGGGCACTGAAGCTTTCTTT; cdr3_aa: CASSHSGTEAFF
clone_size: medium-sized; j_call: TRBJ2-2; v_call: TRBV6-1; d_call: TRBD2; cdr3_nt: TGTGCCAGCAGTTCTCAGACTAGCGGGGGGGATACCGGGGAGCTGTTTTTT; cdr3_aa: CASSSQTSGGDTGELFF
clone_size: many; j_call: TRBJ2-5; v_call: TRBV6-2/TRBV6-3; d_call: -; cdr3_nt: TGTGCCAGCAGTTACTCGAATCTAGCACAGTACTTC; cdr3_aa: CASSYSNLAQYF
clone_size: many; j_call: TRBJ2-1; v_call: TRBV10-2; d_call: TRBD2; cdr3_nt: TGCGCCAGCAGGTCAGCGGGACGATACAATGAGCAGTTCTTC; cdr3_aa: CASRSAGRYNEQFF
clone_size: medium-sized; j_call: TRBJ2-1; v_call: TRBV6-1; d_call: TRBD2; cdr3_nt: TGTGCCAGCAGTCCAACATATAGCGGGAGTGTCTACAATGAGCAGTTCTTC; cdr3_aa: CASSPTYSGSVYNEQFF
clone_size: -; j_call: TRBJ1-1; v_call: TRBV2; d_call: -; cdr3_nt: TGTGCCAGCAGTCCCGGGACAACCCTGGTTGAGGGCACTGAAGCTTTCTTT; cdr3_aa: CASSPGTTLVEGTEAFF
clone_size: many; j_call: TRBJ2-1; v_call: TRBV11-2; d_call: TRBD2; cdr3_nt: TGTGCCAGCAGCTCAGGGTCTAGCGGCTACAATGAGCAGTTCTTC; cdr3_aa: CASSSGSSGYNEQFF
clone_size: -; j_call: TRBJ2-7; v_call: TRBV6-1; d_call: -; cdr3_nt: TGTGCCAGCAGTGGATTTACCTACTGGGAGCAGTACTTC; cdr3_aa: CASSGFTYWEQYF